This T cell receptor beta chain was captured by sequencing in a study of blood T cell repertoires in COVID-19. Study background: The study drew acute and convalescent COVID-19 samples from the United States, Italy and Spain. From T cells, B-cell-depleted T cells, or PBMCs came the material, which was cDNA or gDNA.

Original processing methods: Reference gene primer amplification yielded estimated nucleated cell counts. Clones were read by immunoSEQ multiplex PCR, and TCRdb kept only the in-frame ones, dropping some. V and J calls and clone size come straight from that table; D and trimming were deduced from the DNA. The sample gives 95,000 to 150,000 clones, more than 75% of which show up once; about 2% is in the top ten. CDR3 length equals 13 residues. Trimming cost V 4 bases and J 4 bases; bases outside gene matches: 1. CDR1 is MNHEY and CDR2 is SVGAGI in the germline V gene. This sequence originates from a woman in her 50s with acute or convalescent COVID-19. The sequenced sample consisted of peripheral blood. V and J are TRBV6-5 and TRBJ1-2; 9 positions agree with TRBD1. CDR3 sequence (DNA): TGTGCCAGCAGTTCGGACAGGGGCTATGGCTACACCTTC. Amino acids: CASSSDRGYGYTF.